This is a list of T cell receptor beta chains from one sample in a study of identical twins. Each CDR3 protein is one row after TCRdb ran MiXCR on the 5' RACE reads. The table lists about 690,000 distinct CDR3 sequences, around 6.1% of them singletons. Sequenced sample: naive T cells sorted from blood. The receptors derive from a man aged 18 to 30 in good health. CDR3s leave out the opening cysteine and the closing phenylalanine or tryptophan. Rows give clone size only sometimes, using once, few, many, or a class for an expanded clone.

j_call: TRBJ2-1
cdr3_length: 13
v_call: TRBV20-1
clone_size: many
cdr3_aa: SARVGPGVLNEQF

j_call: TRBJ2-7
cdr3_length: 13
v_call: TRBV7-8
clone_size: many
cdr3_aa: ASRGARIRDYEQY

j_call: TRBJ2-1
cdr3_length: 10
v_call: TRBV12-3/TRBV12-4
clone_size: many
cdr3_aa: ASSLYAGAKF

j_call: TRBJ2-7
cdr3_length: 13
v_call: TRBV6-2/TRBV6-3
clone_size: many
cdr3_aa: ASSPGTAFAYEQY

j_call: TRBJ1-2
cdr3_length: 12
v_call: TRBV9
clone_size: -
cdr3_aa: ASSVGQGKNGYT

j_call: TRBJ2-3
cdr3_length: 13
v_call: TRBV11-1
clone_size: few
cdr3_aa: ASSLPLSSTDTQY

j_call: TRBJ2-7
cdr3_length: 10
v_call: TRBV29-1
clone_size: many
cdr3_aa: SASDSSYEQY

j_call: TRBJ2-5
cdr3_length: 15
v_call: TRBV7-9
clone_size: -
cdr3_aa: ASSPKWSGERAETQY

j_call: TRBJ1-1
cdr3_length: 12
v_call: TRBV7-8
clone_size: few
cdr3_aa: ASSLARVGTEAF

j_call: TRBJ2-3
cdr3_length: 12
v_call: TRBV27
clone_size: many
cdr3_aa: ASGPLAGGDTQY

j_call: TRBJ2-1
cdr3_length: 11
v_call: TRBV20-1
clone_size: few
cdr3_aa: SARFRTVGEQF

j_call: TRBJ2-5
cdr3_length: 12
v_call: TRBV25-1
clone_size: -
cdr3_aa: ASSKGQGVETQY

j_call: TRBJ2-5
cdr3_length: 11
v_call: TRBV6-1
clone_size: few
cdr3_aa: ASNNGFPETQY

j_call: TRBJ2-7
cdr3_length: 13
v_call: TRBV7-6
clone_size: few
cdr3_aa: ASSLSPGSSYEQY

j_call: TRBJ1-5
cdr3_length: 10
v_call: TRBV4-1
clone_size: many
cdr3_aa: ASSLPGSPQH

j_call: TRBJ2-1
cdr3_length: 13
v_call: TRBV9
clone_size: many
cdr3_aa: ASSETSGSFHEQF

j_call: TRBJ1-6
cdr3_length: 16
v_call: TRBV11-2
clone_size: -
cdr3_aa: ASSLPFRAKGYNSPLH

j_call: TRBJ2-2
cdr3_length: 10
v_call: TRBV12-3/TRBV12-4
clone_size: many
cdr3_aa: ASSQTPRELF

j_call: TRBJ2-7
cdr3_length: 10
v_call: TRBV6-2/TRBV6-3
clone_size: few
cdr3_aa: ASSSQGDEQY

j_call: TRBJ2-3
cdr3_length: 14
v_call: TRBV24-1
clone_size: many
cdr3_aa: ATSDISSGRIDTQY

j_call: TRBJ2-1
cdr3_length: 10
v_call: TRBV7-3
clone_size: many
cdr3_aa: ASSSPHGGQF

j_call: TRBJ2-3
cdr3_length: 14
v_call: TRBV12-3/TRBV12-4
clone_size: many
cdr3_aa: ASKVSLAGGPDTQY

j_call: TRBJ1-2
cdr3_length: 12
v_call: TRBV25-1
clone_size: many
cdr3_aa: ASSASRTTSGYT

j_call: TRBJ2-3
cdr3_length: 14
v_call: TRBV20-1
clone_size: -
cdr3_aa: SASGLAGGTGDTQY

j_call: TRBJ1-1
cdr3_length: 11
v_call: TRBV10-1
clone_size: many
cdr3_aa: ASSESGGTEAF

j_call: TRBJ2-1
cdr3_length: 15
v_call: TRBV25-1
clone_size: many
cdr3_aa: ASSQRAVSISYNEQF

j_call: TRBJ2-1
cdr3_length: 13
v_call: TRBV20-1
clone_size: -
cdr3_aa: SARADSSSYNEQF

j_call: TRBJ2-1
cdr3_length: 9
v_call: TRBV5-1
clone_size: many
cdr3_aa: ASSLRTEQF

j_call: TRBJ2-2
cdr3_length: 15
v_call: TRBV5-1
clone_size: many
cdr3_aa: ASSLAWSGKNTGELF

j_call: TRBJ2-7
cdr3_length: 18
v_call: TRBV7-8
clone_size: -
cdr3_aa: ASSSAMRQGGLAGTYEQY

j_call: TRBJ2-5
cdr3_length: 13
v_call: TRBV5-1
clone_size: -
cdr3_aa: ASSFSGRVQETQY

j_call: TRBJ2-6
cdr3_length: 13
v_call: TRBV20-1
clone_size: few
cdr3_aa: SAIFLGSGANVLT

j_call: TRBJ1-5
cdr3_length: 11
v_call: TRBV18
clone_size: many
cdr3_aa: ASSPLSNQPQH

j_call: TRBJ1-2
cdr3_length: 12
v_call: TRBV24-1
clone_size: few
cdr3_aa: ATSDFTRNYGYT

j_call: TRBJ2-1
cdr3_length: 12
v_call: TRBV30
clone_size: many
cdr3_aa: AWSVAGGWNEQF

j_call: TRBJ2-2
cdr3_length: 13
v_call: TRBV5-5
clone_size: few
cdr3_aa: ASSLSAPETGELF

j_call: TRBJ1-5
cdr3_length: 13
v_call: TRBV5-8
clone_size: many
cdr3_aa: ASSLEGQGGQPQH

j_call: TRBJ2-2
cdr3_length: 14
v_call: TRBV10-3
clone_size: many
cdr3_aa: AISDPSGANTGELF

j_call: TRBJ2-3
cdr3_length: 11
v_call: TRBV6-5
clone_size: many
cdr3_aa: ASSTDSTDTQY

j_call: TRBJ2-1
cdr3_length: 12
v_call: TRBV29-1
clone_size: many
cdr3_aa: SVVEREGSNEQF

j_call: TRBJ2-1
cdr3_length: 12
v_call: TRBV11-2
clone_size: many
cdr3_aa: ASSLDLANGEQF

j_call: TRBJ2-1
cdr3_length: 14
v_call: TRBV6-1
clone_size: many
cdr3_aa: ASTEAGGISYNEQF

j_call: TRBJ2-2
cdr3_length: 14
v_call: TRBV7-2
clone_size: -
cdr3_aa: ASSLEFRPLAGELF

j_call: TRBJ2-5
cdr3_length: 12
v_call: TRBV5-6
clone_size: few
cdr3_aa: ASSYGQGSETQY

j_call: TRBJ2-3
cdr3_length: 13
v_call: TRBV5-6
clone_size: many
cdr3_aa: ASSLFPGIADTQY

j_call: TRBJ2-1
cdr3_length: 14
v_call: TRBV13
clone_size: few
cdr3_aa: ASSLESFSSYNEQF

j_call: TRBJ2-5
cdr3_length: 12
v_call: TRBV28
clone_size: -
cdr3_aa: ASSFARGGETQY

j_call: TRBJ1-5
cdr3_length: 12
v_call: TRBV3-1
clone_size: many
cdr3_aa: ASSQTGSNQPQH

j_call: TRBJ2-3
cdr3_length: 10
v_call: TRBV10-2
clone_size: -
cdr3_aa: ASMGGTDTQY

j_call: TRBJ1-1
cdr3_length: 13
v_call: TRBV3-1
clone_size: -
cdr3_aa: ASSQVAGAGTEAF

j_call: TRBJ2-2
cdr3_length: 11
v_call: TRBV7-9
clone_size: -
cdr3_aa: ASNLLGTGELF

j_call: TRBJ2-5
cdr3_length: 15
v_call: TRBV20-1
clone_size: few
cdr3_aa: SAPSRLAGAGRETQY

j_call: TRBJ2-5
cdr3_length: 12
v_call: TRBV20-1
clone_size: -
cdr3_aa: SARDLYRDETQY

j_call: TRBJ1-3
cdr3_length: 11
v_call: TRBV4-1
clone_size: few
cdr3_aa: ASSQVAGNTIY

j_call: TRBJ2-2
cdr3_length: 12
v_call: TRBV12-3/TRBV12-4
clone_size: many
cdr3_aa: ASRVAGRAGELF

j_call: TRBJ2-2
cdr3_length: 15
v_call: TRBV12-3/TRBV12-4
clone_size: many
cdr3_aa: ASTIAGASGSPGELF

j_call: TRBJ2-1
cdr3_length: 12
v_call: TRBV27
clone_size: -
cdr3_aa: ASAQGSSYNEQF

j_call: TRBJ1-6
cdr3_length: 11
v_call: TRBV20-1
clone_size: many
cdr3_aa: SARIVIGSPLH

j_call: TRBJ1-6
cdr3_length: 12
v_call: TRBV5-5
clone_size: -
cdr3_aa: ASSLDQGSSPLH

j_call: TRBJ2-3
cdr3_length: 13
v_call: TRBV4-3
clone_size: -
cdr3_aa: ASSQAGTRTDTQY